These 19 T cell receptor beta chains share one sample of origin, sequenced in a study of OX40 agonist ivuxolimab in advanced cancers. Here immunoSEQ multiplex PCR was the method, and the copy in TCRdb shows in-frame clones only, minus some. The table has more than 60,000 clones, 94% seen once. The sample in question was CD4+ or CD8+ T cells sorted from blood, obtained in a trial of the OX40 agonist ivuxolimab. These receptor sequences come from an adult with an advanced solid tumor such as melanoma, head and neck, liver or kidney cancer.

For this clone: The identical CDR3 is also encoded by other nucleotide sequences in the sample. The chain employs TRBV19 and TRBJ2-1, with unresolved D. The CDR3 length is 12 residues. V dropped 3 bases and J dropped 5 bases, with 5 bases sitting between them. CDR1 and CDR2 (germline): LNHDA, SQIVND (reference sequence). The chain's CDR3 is CASSIGHNEQFF. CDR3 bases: TGTGCCAGTAGTATCGGACACAATGAGCAGTTCTTC.

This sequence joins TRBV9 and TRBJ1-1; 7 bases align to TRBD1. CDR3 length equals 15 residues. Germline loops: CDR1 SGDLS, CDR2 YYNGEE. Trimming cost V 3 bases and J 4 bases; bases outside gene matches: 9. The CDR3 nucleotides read TGTGCCAGCAGCGCCTCGACAGGGTGGGGCACTGAAGCTTTCTTT. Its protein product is CASSASTGWGTEAFF.

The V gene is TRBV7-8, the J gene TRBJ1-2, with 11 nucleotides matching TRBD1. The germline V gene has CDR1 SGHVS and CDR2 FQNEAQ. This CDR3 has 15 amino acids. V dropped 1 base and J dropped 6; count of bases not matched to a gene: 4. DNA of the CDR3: TGTGCCAGCAGCTTAGTAGGACAGGGGGCCAATGGCTACACCTTC. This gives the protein CASSLVGQGANGYTF. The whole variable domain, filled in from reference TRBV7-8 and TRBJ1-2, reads GAGVSQSPRYKVAKRGQDVALRCDPISGHVSLFWYQQALGQGPEFLTYFQNEAQLDKSGLPSDRFFAERPEGSVSTLKIQRTQQEDSAVYLCASSLVGQGANGYTFGSGTRLTVV.

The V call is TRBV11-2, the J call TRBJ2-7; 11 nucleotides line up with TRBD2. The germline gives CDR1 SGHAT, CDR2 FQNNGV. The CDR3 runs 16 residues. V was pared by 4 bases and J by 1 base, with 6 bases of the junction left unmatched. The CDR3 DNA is TGTGCCAGCAGCTCACTAGCGGGAGACAGATCCTACGAGCAGTACTTC. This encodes CASSSLAGDRSYEQYF.

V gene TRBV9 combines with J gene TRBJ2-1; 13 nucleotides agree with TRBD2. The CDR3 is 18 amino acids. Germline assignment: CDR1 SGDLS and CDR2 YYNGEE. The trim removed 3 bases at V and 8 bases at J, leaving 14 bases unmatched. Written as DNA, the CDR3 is TGTGCCAGCAGCGGGACAGGGACTAGCGGGACTGAGACGGATGAGCAGTTCTTC. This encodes CASSGTGTSGTETDEQFF.

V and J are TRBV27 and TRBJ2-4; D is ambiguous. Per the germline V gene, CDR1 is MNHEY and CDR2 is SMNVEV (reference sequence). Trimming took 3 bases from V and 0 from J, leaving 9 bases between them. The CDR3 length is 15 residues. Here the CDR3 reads CASSFITEAKNIQYF. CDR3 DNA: TGTGCCAGCAGTTTTATAACAGAAGCCAAAAACATTCAGTACTTC.

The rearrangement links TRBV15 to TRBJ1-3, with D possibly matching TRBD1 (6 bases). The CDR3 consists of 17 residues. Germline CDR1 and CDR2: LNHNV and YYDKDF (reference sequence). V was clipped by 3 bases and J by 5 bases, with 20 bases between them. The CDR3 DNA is TGTGCCACCAGCAGGAGCATCCGGGACACCCCTCGAAACACCATATATTTT. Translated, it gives CATSRSIRDTPRNTIYF.

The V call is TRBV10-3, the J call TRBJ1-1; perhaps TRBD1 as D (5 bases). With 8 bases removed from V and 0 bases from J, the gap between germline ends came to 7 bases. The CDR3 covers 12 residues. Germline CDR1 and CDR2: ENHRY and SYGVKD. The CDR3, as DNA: TGTGCCATCCAGGGTATGAACACTGAAGCTTTCTTT. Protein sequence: CAIQGMNTEAFF.

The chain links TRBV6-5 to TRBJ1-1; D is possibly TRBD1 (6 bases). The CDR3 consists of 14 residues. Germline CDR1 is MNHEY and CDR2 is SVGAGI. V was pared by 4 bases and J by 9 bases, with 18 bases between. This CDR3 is CASSFFIGQSQAFF. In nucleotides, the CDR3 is TGTGCCAGCAGTTTCTTCATTGGACAGAGTCAAGCTTTCTTT.

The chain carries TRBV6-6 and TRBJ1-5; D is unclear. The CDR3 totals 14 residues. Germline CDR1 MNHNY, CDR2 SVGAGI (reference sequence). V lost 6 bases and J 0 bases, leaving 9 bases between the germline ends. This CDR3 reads CASREPYSNQPQHF. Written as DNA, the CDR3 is TGTGCCAGCAGGGAACCTTATAGCAATCAGCCCCAGCATTTT.

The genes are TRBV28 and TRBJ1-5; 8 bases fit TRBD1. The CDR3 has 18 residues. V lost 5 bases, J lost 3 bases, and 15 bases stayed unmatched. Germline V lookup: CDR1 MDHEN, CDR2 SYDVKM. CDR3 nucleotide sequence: TGTGCCAGCAGTCTCCCGGGACAGGCAATAGGTACCAATCAGCCCCAGCATTTT. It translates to CASSLPGQAIGTNQPQHF.

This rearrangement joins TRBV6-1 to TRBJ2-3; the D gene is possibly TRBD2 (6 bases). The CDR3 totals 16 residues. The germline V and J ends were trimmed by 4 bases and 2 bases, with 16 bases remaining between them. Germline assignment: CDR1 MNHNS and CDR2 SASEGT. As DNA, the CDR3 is TGTGCCAGCAGTGGTTCTTCTAGCGTATTCACAGATACGCAGTATTTT. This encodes CASSGSSSVFTDTQYF.

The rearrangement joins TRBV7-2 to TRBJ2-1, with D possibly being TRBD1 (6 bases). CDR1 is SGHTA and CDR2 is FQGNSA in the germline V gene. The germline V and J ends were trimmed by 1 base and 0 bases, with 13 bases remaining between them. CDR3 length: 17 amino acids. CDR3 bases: TGTGCCAGCAGCTTAGGGCTAGCACAGGGCTCCTACAATGAGCAGTTCTTC. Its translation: CASSLGLAQGSYNEQFF.

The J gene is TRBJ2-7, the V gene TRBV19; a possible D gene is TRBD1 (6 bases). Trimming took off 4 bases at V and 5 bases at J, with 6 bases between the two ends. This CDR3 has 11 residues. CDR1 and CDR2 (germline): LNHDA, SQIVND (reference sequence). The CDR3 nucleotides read TGTGCCAGTAGTAAGGGGGACGAGCAGTACTTC. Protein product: CASSKGDEQYF.

CDR3 loop: CSVGGLAGALSYNEQFF. CDR3 nucleotides: TGCAGCGTTGGAGGACTAGCGGGAGCTCTCTCCTACAATGAGCAGTTCTTC. The chain joins TRBV29-1 to TRBJ2-1, with TRBD2 matching over 13 bases. The CDR3 runs 17 residues. Trimming removed 4 bases from V and 0 bases from J; junction bases left unmatched: 6. The germline V gene encodes CDR1 SQVTM and CDR2 ANQGSEA.

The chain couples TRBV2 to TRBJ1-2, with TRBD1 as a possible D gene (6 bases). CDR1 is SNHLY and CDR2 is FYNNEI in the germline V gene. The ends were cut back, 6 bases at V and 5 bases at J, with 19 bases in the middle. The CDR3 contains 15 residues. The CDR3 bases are TGTGCCAGCAGGGCAGGGGCCGGGGAGGGATATGGCTACACCTTC. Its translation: CASRAGAGEGYGYTF.

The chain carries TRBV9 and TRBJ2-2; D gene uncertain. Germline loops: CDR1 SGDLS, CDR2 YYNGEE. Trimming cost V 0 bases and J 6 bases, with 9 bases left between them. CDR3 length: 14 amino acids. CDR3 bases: TGTGCCAGCAGCGTAGGTATGGTGTCCGGGGAGCTGTTTTTT. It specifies CASSVGMVSGELFF.

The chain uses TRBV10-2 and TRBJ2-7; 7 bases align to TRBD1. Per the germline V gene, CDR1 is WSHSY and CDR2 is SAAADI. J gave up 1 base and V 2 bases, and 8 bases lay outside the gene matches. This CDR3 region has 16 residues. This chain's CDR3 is CASSEAPGQRSYEQYF. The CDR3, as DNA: TGCGCCAGCAGTGAGGCACCGGGACAGAGATCCTACGAGCAGTACTTC.

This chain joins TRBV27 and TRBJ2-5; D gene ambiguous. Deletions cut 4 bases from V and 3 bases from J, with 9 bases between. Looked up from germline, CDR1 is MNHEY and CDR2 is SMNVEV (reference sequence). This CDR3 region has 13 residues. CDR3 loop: CASSSQLEETQYF. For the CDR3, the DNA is TGTGCCAGCAGTTCACAATTAGAAGAGACCCAGTACTTC.